What follows are 4 T cell receptor beta chains derived from one specimen sequenced in a study of blood T cells in healthy people across ages. A J-beta primer mix and a sample-barcoded 5' primer were used in a second PCR of about 6 to 12 cycles. TCRdb independently ran MiXCR on the 5' RACE reads; one entry per CDR3 protein. This table has 1.5 million to 2 million distinct CDR3 sequences, over 25% appearing once. Source material: blood. These receptors came from a woman in her thirties in good health.

Only a few counts were recorded for this clonotype. The rearrangement links TRBV14 to TRBJ2-7, with TRBD1 matching 8 bases. With 3 bases clipped from V and 8 bases from J, the junction kept 9 bases outside the gene matches. Germline lookup yields CDR1 SGHDN and CDR2 FVKESK. This CDR3 region has 14 residues. CDR3 nucleotide sequence: TGTGCCAGCAGCCATCAGGGGGCAGGGGGAAAGCAGTACTTC. Protein: CASSHQGAGGKQYF.

The chain couples TRBV20-1 to TRBJ2-7; a possible D gene is TRBD1 (6 bases). The CDR3 is 13 residues long. V lost 5 bases and J 3 bases, leaving 14 bases between the germline ends. The germline gives CDR1 DFQATT, CDR2 SNEGSKA (reference sequence). The CDR3 nucleotides are TGCAGTGCTGGAGGTTTAGGGGGCTACGAGCAGTACTTC. Its translation: CSAGGLGGYEQYF.

The V call is TRBV18, the J call TRBJ2-7; tentative D call: TRBD1 (8 bases). V was clipped by 3 bases and J by 5 bases, with 23 bases between them. The CDR3 contains 17 residues. CDR1 is KGHSH, CDR2 LQKENI, per germline. This chain's CDR3 is CASSPKLTGGVSDEQYF. The CDR3 DNA sequence: TGTGCCAGCTCACCGAAACTCACAGGGGGGGTTTCGGACGAGCAGTACTTC.

This clonotype was seen at least ten times. This chain connects TRBV12-3 or TRBV12-4 to TRBJ2-7; D is undetermined. This CDR3 spans 12 amino acids. The V gene lost 6 bases and the J gene lost 3 bases, with 9 bases spanning the gap. The CDR3 nucleotides are TGTGCCAGCAGCCACCTCCACTACGAGCAGTACTTC. Amino acids: CASSHLHYEQYF.